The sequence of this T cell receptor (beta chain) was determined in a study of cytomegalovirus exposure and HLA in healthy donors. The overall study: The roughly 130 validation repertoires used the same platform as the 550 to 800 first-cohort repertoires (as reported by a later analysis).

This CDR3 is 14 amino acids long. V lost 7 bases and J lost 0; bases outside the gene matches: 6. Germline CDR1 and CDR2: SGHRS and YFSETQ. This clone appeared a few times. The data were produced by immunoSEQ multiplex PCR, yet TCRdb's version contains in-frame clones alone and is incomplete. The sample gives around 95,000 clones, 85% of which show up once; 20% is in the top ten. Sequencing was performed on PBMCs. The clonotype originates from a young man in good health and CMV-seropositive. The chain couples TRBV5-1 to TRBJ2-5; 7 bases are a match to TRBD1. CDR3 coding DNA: TGCGCCAGCTCCCTCGACAGGGACCAAGAGACCCAGTACTTC. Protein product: CASSLDRDQETQYF.